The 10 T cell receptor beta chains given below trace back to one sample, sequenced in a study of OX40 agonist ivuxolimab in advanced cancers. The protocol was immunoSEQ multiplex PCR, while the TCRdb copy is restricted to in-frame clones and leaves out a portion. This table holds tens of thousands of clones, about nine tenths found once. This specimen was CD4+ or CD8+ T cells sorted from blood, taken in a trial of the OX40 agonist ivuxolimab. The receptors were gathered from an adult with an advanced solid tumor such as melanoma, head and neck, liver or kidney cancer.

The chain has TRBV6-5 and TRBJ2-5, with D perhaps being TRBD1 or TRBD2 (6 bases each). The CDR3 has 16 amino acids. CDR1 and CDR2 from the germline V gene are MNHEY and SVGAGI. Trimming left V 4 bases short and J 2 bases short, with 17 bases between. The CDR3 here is CASSSAGGGKQETQYF. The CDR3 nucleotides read TGTGCCAGCAGTTCCGCCGGGGGCGGGAAACAAGAGACCCAGTACTTC.

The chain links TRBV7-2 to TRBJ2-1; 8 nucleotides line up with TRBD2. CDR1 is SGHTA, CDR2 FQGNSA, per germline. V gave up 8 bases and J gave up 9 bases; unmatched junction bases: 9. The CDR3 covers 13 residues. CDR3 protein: CASGWTSPREQFF. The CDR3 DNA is TGTGCCAGCGGATGGACTAGCCCCCGTGAGCAGTTCTTC. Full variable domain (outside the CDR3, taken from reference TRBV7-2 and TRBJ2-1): GAGVSQSPSNKVTEKGKDVELRCDPISGHTALYWYRQSLGQGLEFLIYFQGNSAPDKSGLPSDRFSAERTGGSVSTLTIQRTQQEDSAVYLCASGWTSPREQFFGPGTRLTVL.

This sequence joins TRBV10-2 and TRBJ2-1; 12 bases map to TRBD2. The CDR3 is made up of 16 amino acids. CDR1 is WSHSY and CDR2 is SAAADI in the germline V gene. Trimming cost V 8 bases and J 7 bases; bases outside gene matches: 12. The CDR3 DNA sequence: TGCGCCAGCCTGGGCCCCCAACTAGCGGGAGGTAATGAGCAGTTCTTC. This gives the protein CASLGPQLAGGNEQFF.

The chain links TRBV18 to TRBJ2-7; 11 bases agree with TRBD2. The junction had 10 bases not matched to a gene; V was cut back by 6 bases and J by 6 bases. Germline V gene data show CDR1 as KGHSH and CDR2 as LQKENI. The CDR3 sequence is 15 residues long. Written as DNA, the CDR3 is TGTGCCAGCTCCCGAACGACTAGCGGGGCGGGCGAGCAGTACTTC. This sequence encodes CASSRTTSGAGEQYF. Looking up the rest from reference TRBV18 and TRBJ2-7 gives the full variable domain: NAGVMQNPRHLVRRRGQEARLRCSPMKGHSHVYWYRQLPEEGLKFMVYLQKENIIDESGMPKERFSAEFPKEGPSILRIQQVVRGDSAAYFCASSRTTSGAGEQYFGPGTRLTVT.

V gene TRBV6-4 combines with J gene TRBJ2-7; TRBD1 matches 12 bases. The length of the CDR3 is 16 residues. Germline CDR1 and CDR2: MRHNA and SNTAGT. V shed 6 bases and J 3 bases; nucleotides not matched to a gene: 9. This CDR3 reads CASSAGTGGSSYEQYF. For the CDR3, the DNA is TGTGCCAGCAGCGCCGGGACAGGGGGCAGTAGCTACGAGCAGTACTTC.

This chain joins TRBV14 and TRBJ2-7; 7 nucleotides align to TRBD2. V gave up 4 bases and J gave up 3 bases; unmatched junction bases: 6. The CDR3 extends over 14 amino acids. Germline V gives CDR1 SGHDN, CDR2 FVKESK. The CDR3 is CASSPRLARYEQYF. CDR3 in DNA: TGTGCCAGCAGCCCCCGACTAGCTCGCTACGAGCAGTACTTC.

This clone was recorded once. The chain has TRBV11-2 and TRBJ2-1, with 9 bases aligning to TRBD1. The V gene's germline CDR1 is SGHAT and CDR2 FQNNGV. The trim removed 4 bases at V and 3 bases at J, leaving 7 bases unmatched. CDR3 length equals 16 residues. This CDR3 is CASSSTGTGSYNEQFF. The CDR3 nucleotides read TGTGCCAGCAGCTCCACCGGGACAGGGAGCTACAATGAGCAGTTCTTC.

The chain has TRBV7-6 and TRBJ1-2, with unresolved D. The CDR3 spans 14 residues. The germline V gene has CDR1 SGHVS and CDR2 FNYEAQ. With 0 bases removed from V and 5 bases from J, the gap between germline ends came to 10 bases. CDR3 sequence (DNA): TGTGCCAGCAGCTTAGCTGGTGTGGGTTATGGCTACACCTTC. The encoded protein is CASSLAGVGYGYTF.

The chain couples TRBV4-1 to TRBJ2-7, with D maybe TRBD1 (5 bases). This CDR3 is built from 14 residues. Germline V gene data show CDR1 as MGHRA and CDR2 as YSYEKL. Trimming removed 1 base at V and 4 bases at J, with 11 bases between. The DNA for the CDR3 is TGCGCCAGCAGCCAAGCCAGGGTTAAGTACGAGCAGTACTTC. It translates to CASSQARVKYEQYF.

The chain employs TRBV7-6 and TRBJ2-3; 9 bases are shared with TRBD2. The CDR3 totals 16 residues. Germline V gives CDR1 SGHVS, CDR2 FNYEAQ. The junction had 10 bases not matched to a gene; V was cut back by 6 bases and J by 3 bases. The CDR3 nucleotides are TGTGCCAGCAGTCAATTAGCGGGAGCTGGGACAGATACGCAGTATTTT. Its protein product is CASSQLAGAGTDTQYF.